Below are 23 T cell receptor beta chains sequenced from a single sample in a study of tumor-infiltrating lymphocytes in oesophageal squamous cell carcinoma (dated by TCRdb to the mid-2010s). Receptor libraries were prepared by PCR. The instrument given in TCRdb is Illumina HiSeq 2000. TCRdb redid the processing of the public reads, applying fastp at Q25 and MiXCR, and retained in-frame beta chains. Rows merge per CDR3 protein into single entries with the most common DNA and genes. Present in this sample are about 22,000 distinct CDR3 sequences, over 30% of which were seen just once. Jointly, the top ten make up about 20% of the sample. Sequencing input: esophageal tumor tissue. These receptor sequences come from a female donor with esophageal squamous cell carcinoma.

This clonotype has ten or more counts. A read error may be the cause here, since a much bigger clone is one base away. The J gene is TRBJ2-7, the V gene TRBV6-1; no firm D call. The DNA end lines up better with TRBJ2-1; the J call may be wrong. The CDR3 runs 13 residues. In germline, CDR1 is MNHNS, CDR2 SASEGT. DNA for the CDR3: TGTGCCAGCCACATCGGCAGGTTCTACGAGCAGTTCTTC. It encodes CASHIGRFYEQFF.

This clonotype was seen ten or more times. This chain joins TRBV7-9 and TRBJ2-3; 7 bases fit TRBD1. V was clipped by 6 bases and J by 2 bases; unmatched bases: 5. Germline CDR1 is SEHNR and CDR2 is FQNEAQ (reference sequence). The CDR3 has 14 residues. CDR3 residues: CASRRQGDTDTQYF. CDR3 nucleotide sequence: TGTGCCAGCAGGAGACAGGGTGACACAGATACGCAGTATTTT.

The gene calls are TRBV7-3 and TRBJ2-5, with D maybe TRBD2 (5 bases). The J call may not be correct, given that the DNA end is closer to TRBJ2-1. This CDR3 comprises 15 residues. CDR1 and CDR2 from the germline V gene are SGHTA and FQGTGA. In DNA form, the CDR3 reads TGTGCCAGCAGCTTAGAGCGGACCTCCTACAATGAGCAGTTCTTC. It specifies CASSLERTSYNEQFF.

The chain recombines TRBV7-3 with TRBJ2-7; TRBD2 aligns across 10 bases. With the DNA end fitting TRBJ2-1 better, the J assignment may be wrong. The CDR3 is 17 amino acids. Germline V gene sequence: CDR1 SGHTA, CDR2 FQGTGA. The CDR3 here is CASSLASGRINYNEQFF. CDR3 coding DNA: TGTGCCAGCAGCTTAGCTAGCGGGAGAATTAACTACAATGAGCAGTTCTTC.

The chain uses TRBV7-2 and TRBJ2-1, with 8 bases matching TRBD1. The J call may be incorrect, as the DNA end agrees better with TRBJ2-7. The CDR3 length is 15 residues. Per germline, CDR1 SGHTA and CDR2 FQGNSA. CDR3 region: CASSKDRVAYNKQYF. DNA of the CDR3: TGTGCCAGCAGCAAGGACAGGGTGGCCTACAATAAGCAGTACTTC.

V gene TRBV7-8 combines with J gene TRBJ2-5; 9 bases map to TRBD1. The trim removed 5 bases at V and 5 bases at J, leaving 12 bases unmatched. The germline V gene has CDR1 SGHVS and CDR2 FQNEAQ. This CDR3 has 16 amino acids. The CDR3 bases are TGTGCCAGCAGCCTAGATGGGACAGGGTGGTTGGAGACCCAGTACTTC. It specifies CASSLDGTGWLETQYF.

This chain connects TRBV7-2 to TRBJ2-4; possibly TRBD1 for D (6 bases). The CDR3 spans 14 residues. The germline gives CDR1 SGHTA, CDR2 FQGNSA. V was cut by 5 bases and J by 4 bases, with 12 bases left in between. CDR3 nucleotide sequence: TGTGCCAGCAGCGTAGGCGGACAGAAAAACATTCAGTACTTC. This encodes CASSVGGQKNIQYF.

This clonotype was detected once. V is TRBV7-2 and J is TRBJ2-5, with D uncertain. The last part of the DNA fits TRBJ2-7 better; the J call may be wrong. Germline V lookup: CDR1 SGHTA, CDR2 FQGNSA. The CDR3 runs to 14 residues. CDR3 residues: CASSLPSEVREQYF. CDR3 in DNA: TGTGCCAGCAGCTTACCCAGTGAGGTCCGCGAGCAGTACTTC.

This clonotype appeared many times. V and J are TRBV27 and TRBJ2-7; 9 bases align to TRBD1. Germline-derived CDR1 and CDR2 are MNHEY and SMNVEV (reference sequence). V dropped 0 bases and J dropped 3; count of bases not matched to a gene: 3. The CDR3 length is 15 residues. Here the CDR3 reads CASSLSPGQGYEQYF. CDR3 DNA sequence: TGTGCCAGCAGTTTATCCCCGGGACAGGGCTACGAGCAGTACTTC.

This clonotype was seen repeatedly, ten times or more. The gene calls are TRBV25-1 and TRBJ1-1, with 10 bases matching TRBD1. Germline-derived CDR1 and CDR2 are MGHDK and SYGVNS. V gave up 4 bases and J gave up 5 bases; unmatched junction bases: 10. CDR3 size: 16 residues. CDR3 nucleotides: TGTGCCAGCAGTGGAGTGGGGGACAGGGGTAGGACTGAAGCTTTCTTT. It specifies CASSGVGDRGRTEAFF. The full variable domain, with the rest looked up from reference TRBV25-1 and TRBJ1-1, is EADIYQTPRYLVIGTGKKITLECSQTMGHDKMYWYQQDPGMELHLIHYSYGVNSTEKGDLSSESTVSRIRTEHFPLTLESARPSHTSQYLCASSGVGDRGRTEAFFGQGTRLTVV.

This clonotype was recorded at least ten times. This may come from a read error, since a much larger clone is one base off. This chain connects TRBV7-8 to TRBJ2-5, with a possible D match to TRBD2 (5 bases). The germline gives CDR1 SGHVS, CDR2 FQNEAQ. The CDR3 is 13 residues long. V was clipped by 3 bases and J by 11 bases, with 16 bases between them. The CDR3: CASSLSGYNEQYF. The CDR3 DNA sequence: TGTGCCAGCAGCTTGAGCGGTTACAATGAGCAGTACTTC.

By share, this clonotype counts as medium-sized. V usage is TRBV7-8 and J usage is TRBJ2-7, with 7 bases identical to TRBD2. Germline V gives CDR1 SGHVS, CDR2 FQNEAQ. CDR3 length: 15 amino acids. V shed 5 bases, J shed 4 bases, and the junction held 11 bases outside the gene matches. The CDR3 spells CASSPASGAGYEQYF. CDR3 coding DNA: TGTGCCAGCAGCCCCGCGAGCGGGGCAGGGTACGAGCAGTACTTC.

CDR3 sequence reads: CATASGAAIPLHF. CDR3 coding DNA: TGTGCCACAGCTTCCGGGGCGGCAATTCCCCTCCACTTT. The chain carries TRBV5-8 and TRBJ1-6; D perhaps matches TRBD1 (5 bases). Germline V CDR1 and CDR2: SGHTS, YDEGEE. V was cut by 9 bases and J by 13 bases, with 20 bases left in between. CDR3 length equals 13 residues.

Regarding this clonotype: In this CDR3 the conserved last residue, phenylalanine or tryptophan, is missing, so a read error is likely. It is unclear where the CDR3 begins or ends on the DNA, so no DNA is shown, and the CDR3 is as TCRdb lists it. This CDR3 is CASSSIGQDRYGYTFGS. The rearrangement joins TRBV28 to TRBJ2-7; the D call TRBD1 from the table was never checked on the DNA. Germline CDR1 MDHEN, CDR2 SYDVKM. The CDR3 has 17 residues if both end residues are counted.

This chain joins TRBV18 and TRBJ1-2, with D possibly matching TRBD1 (5 bases). V lost 5 bases and J lost 0, with 16 bases in between. Germline assignment: CDR1 KGHSH and CDR2 LQKENI. This CDR3 has 16 amino acids. The DNA of the CDR3 is TGTGCCAGCTCATCTGACTTCCTGGGGGCTAACTATGGCTACACCTTC. This gives the protein CASSSDFLGANYGYTF.

The chain links TRBV7-1 to TRBJ2-3, with TRBD2 identical over 7 bases. TRBV7-1 is given ORF status, its function remaining uncertain. After removal of 6 bases from V and 0 bases from J, the junction contained 6 bases not matched to a gene. The CDR3 runs to 15 residues. This chain's CDR3 is CASSPSGISTDTQYF. The CDR3 bases are TGTGCCAGCAGTCCCAGCGGGATCAGCACAGATACGCAGTATTTT.

The J gene is TRBJ2-3, the V gene TRBV7-6; D remains unclear. CDR3 length: 14 residues. CDR1 and CDR2 from the germline V gene are SGHVS and FNYEAQ. Deletions cut 4 bases from V and 1 base from J, with 9 bases between. CDR3 residues: CASSWTYGTDTQYF. The CDR3 nucleotides read TGTGCCAGCAGCTGGACGTATGGCACAGATACGCAGTATTTT. Looking up the rest from reference TRBV7-6 and TRBJ2-3 gives the full variable domain: GAGVSQSPRYKVTKRGQDVALRCDPISGHVSLYWYRQALGQGPEFLTYFNYEAQQDKSGLPNDRFSAERPEGSISTLTIQRTEQRDSAMYRCASSWTYGTDTQYFGPGTRLTVL.

This chain uses TRBV27 with TRBJ1-5; tentatively, D is TRBD1 (5 bases). The CDR3 runs 15 residues. From germline, CDR1 is MNHEY and CDR2 SMNVEV (reference sequence). The germline V and J ends were trimmed by 1 base and 3 bases, with 10 bases remaining between them. The CDR3 loop is CASSLFQGSNQPQHF. CDR3 in DNA: TGTGCCAGCAGTTTATTCCAGGGTTCCAATCAGCCCCAGCATTTT.

This clonotype was seen many times. V and J are TRBV19 and TRBJ2-7; D call uncertain. This CDR3 is built from 13 residues. V was pared by 7 bases and J by 0 bases, with 10 bases between. Germline V gives CDR1 LNHDA, CDR2 SQIVND (reference sequence). CDR3 DNA sequence: TGTGCCAGTATGAATCGGAACTCCTACGAGCAGTACTTC. Protein sequence: CASMNRNSYEQYF.

V gene TRBV10-3 combines with J gene TRBJ2-1; possible D gene TRBD2, 6 bases. Germline V gives CDR1 ENHRY, CDR2 SYGVKD. This CDR3 comprises 15 residues. V dropped 3 bases and J dropped 4 bases, with 13 bases sitting between them. This chain's CDR3 is CAISDFAGTYNEQFF. As DNA, the CDR3 is TGTGCCATCAGTGATTTCGCGGGAACTTACAATGAGCAGTTCTTC.

The V gene is TRBV19, the J gene TRBJ2-5; D is unresolved. The J call is doubtful: the DNA matches TRBJ2-7 better. Per the germline V gene, CDR1 is LNHDA and CDR2 is SQIVND (reference sequence). The CDR3 consists of 14 residues. The CDR3 bases are TGTGCCAGTAGTATTCGTCTACGAATCTACGAGCAGTACTTC. Translating it yields CASSIRLRIYEQYF.

This clonotype showed up many times. The CDR3 loop reads CAISERGQLYEQYF. Written as DNA, the CDR3 is TGTGCCATCAGTGAGAGGGGACAGCTGTACGAGCAGTACTTC. V and J are TRBV10-3 and TRBJ2-7, with TRBD1 matching over 7 bases. Unmatched junction bases numbered 5, after V lost 2 bases and J lost 4 bases. CDR3 length: 14 amino acids. Germline CDR1 is ENHRY and CDR2 is SYGVKD.

The rearrangement links TRBV6-1 to TRBJ1-5; no definite D call. The CDR3 sequence is 15 residues long. CDR1 is MNHNS and CDR2 is SASEGT in the germline V gene. The V gene lost 2 bases and the J gene lost 4 bases, with 12 bases spanning the gap. CDR3 protein: CASSEKRMGNQPQHF. CDR3 nucleotides: TGTGCCAGCAGTGAAAAAAGGATGGGAAATCAGCCCCAGCATTTT.